Each of the 21 T cell receptor beta chains below was sequenced from the same sample in a study of cytomegalovirus exposure and HLA in healthy donors (dated 2017 in TCRdb). The library was produced with the immunoSEQ multiplex PCR assay. A mixture of 60 forward primers for TCR Vbeta segments and 13 reverse primers for TCR Jbeta segments was used in the multiplex PCR. This is the immuneACCESS table as TCRdb keeps it, with only in-frame sequences that have V and J called. A part of the clones is gone; compared with another copy, unresolved V genes explain less than half, and the rest is unexplained. This sample's table contains 55,000 to 75,000 clones. The ten biggest clones cover over 1.5% of the sample. The material sequenced was PBMCs. The receptors derive from a woman aged 25-40 years in good health and CMV-seronegative.

The J gene is TRBJ1-2, the V gene TRBV4-3; D possibly corresponds to TRBD1 (6 bases). The CDR3 covers 13 residues. The germline V gene encodes CDR1 LGHNA and CDR2 YSLEER. Trimming stripped 3 bases from V and 3 bases from J, with 8 bases between. CDR3 amino acids: CASSQAGDYGYTF. The CDR3 region has the DNA TGCGCCAGCAGCCAGGCAGGGGACTATGGCTACACCTTC.

The V call is TRBV9, the J call TRBJ2-7; no clear D. The germline V gene has CDR1 SGDLS and CDR2 YYNGEE. Trimming took 0 bases from V and 0 from J, leaving 7 bases between them. CDR3 length: 14 amino acids. The CDR3 bases are TGTGCCAGCAGCGTAGGTCCTTCCTCCTACGAGCAGTACTTC. Protein sequence: CASSVGPSSYEQYF.

For the CDR3, the DNA is TGCGCCAGCAGCTTGTTCGGGGTGTTGAACTATGGCTACACCTTC. Its translation: CASSLFGVLNYGYTF. The chain combines TRBV5-1 with TRBJ1-2, with D hard to call. The V end lost 1 base, the J end lost 2 bases, and 12 bases lay between the germline ends. This CDR3 is 15 amino acids long. CDR1 is SGHRS, CDR2 YFSETQ, per germline.

V gene TRBV28 combines with J gene TRBJ1-2; D gene ambiguous. V was trimmed by 5 bases and J by 0 bases, leaving 7 bases between them. The CDR3 has 13 amino acids. CDR1 MDHEN and CDR2 SYDVKM come from the germline V gene. CDR3 sequence reads: CASSPAANYGYTF. The CDR3 coding sequence is TGTGCCAGCAGTCCCGCAGCTAACTATGGCTACACCTTC.

The V call is TRBV2, the J call TRBJ2-2; D is possibly TRBD1 (5 bases). This CDR3 region has 13 residues. The germline V and J ends were trimmed by 8 bases and 0 bases, with 7 bases remaining between them. Per germline, CDR1 SNHLY and CDR2 FYNNEI. The CDR3 region has the DNA TGTGCCAGCCAACAGGCGAACACCGGGGAGCTGTTTTTT. Encoded protein: CASQQANTGELFF. The complete variable domain, with remaining parts taken from reference TRBV2 and TRBJ2-2, reads EPEVTQTPSHQVTQMGQEVILRCVPISNHLYFYWYRQILGQKVEFLVSFYNNEISEKSEIFDDQFSVERPDGSNFTLKIRSTKLEDSAMYFCASQQANTGELFFGEGSRLTVL.

The chain carries TRBV7-3 and TRBJ2-7; 9 nucleotides match TRBD2. CDR3 length: 14 amino acids. The germline V gene encodes CDR1 SGHTA and CDR2 FQGTGA. V lost 2 bases, J lost 1 base, and 0 bases stayed unmatched. CDR3: CASSLAGGSYEQYF. As DNA, the CDR3 is TGTGCCAGCAGCTTAGCGGGGGGGTCCTACGAGCAGTACTTC. The full variable domain, rest sourced from reference TRBV7-3 and TRBJ2-7, is GAGVSQTPSNKVTEKGKYVELRCDPISGHTALYWYRQSLGQGPEFLIYFQGTGAADDSGLPNDRFFAVRPEGSVSTLKIQRTERGDSAVYLCASSLAGGSYEQYFGPGTRLTVT.

The CDR3 reads CARDRAGANVLTF. DNA of the CDR3: TGTGCCAGAGACAGGGCTGGGGCCAACGTCCTGACTTTC. J is TRBJ2-6 and V is TRBV30, with TRBD1 matching 7 bases. This CDR3 has 13 residues. Germline V gene data show CDR1 as GTSNPN and CDR2 as SVGIG (reference sequence). The V and J ends lost 8 bases and 2 bases, in that order; junction bases with no gene match: 3.

The CDR3 nucleotides are TGCGCCAGCAGCCAAGACCCCGCGAGTAGCGGGCTTACCTACGAGCAGTACTTC. Its protein is CASSQDPASSGLTYEQYF. The rearrangement links TRBV4-1 to TRBJ2-7, with 7 positions matching TRBD2. J gave up 2 bases and V 0 bases, and 13 bases lay outside the gene matches. This CDR3 spans 18 amino acids. Germline assignment: CDR1 MGHRA and CDR2 YSYEKL.

The chain links TRBV18 to TRBJ2-2, with D perhaps TRBD1 (6 bases). This CDR3 region has 14 residues. Trimming left V 7 bases short and J 5 bases short, with 14 bases between. Germline values: CDR1 KGHSH, CDR2 LQKENI. For the CDR3, the DNA is TGTGCCAGCTTCACGGACAGTTGGACCGGGGAGCTGTTTTTT. Its translation: CASFTDSWTGELFF.

This rearrangement joins TRBV5-4 to TRBJ2-5, with 7 bases aligning to TRBD2. The CDR3 covers 15 residues. The germline CDR1 and CDR2 sequences are SGHNT and YYREEE (reference sequence). Trimming removed 3 bases from V and 5 bases from J; junction bases left unmatched: 10. Here the CDR3 DNA reads TGTGCCAGCAGCTCCGATCAAGCGGGACTTGAGACCCAGTACTTC. It is translated as CASSSDQAGLETQYF.

Here the CDR3 DNA reads TGTGCCTGGAGTGTACGAGGGGGGAGGGAGCCCCAGCATTTT. Encoded protein: CAWSVRGGREPQHF. The V and J genes are TRBV30 and TRBJ1-5; weak D call: TRBD1 (6 bases). V was shortened by 0 bases and J by 8 bases, with 14 bases between the two germline ends. There are 14 residues in the CDR3. Germline CDR1 reads GTSNPN; CDR2 reads SVGIG (reference sequence).

The rearrangement links TRBV6-1 to TRBJ2-1; 7 bases agree with TRBD1. Germline loops: CDR1 MNHNS, CDR2 SASEGT. Losses at the gene ends were 7 bases for V and 10 bases for J; bases not matched to a gene: 7. The CDR3 is 12 residues long. The CDR3 nucleotides are TGTGCCAGCATAGGGGGCGGCGTAGAGCAGTTCTTC. Its translation: CASIGGGVEQFF.

V gene TRBV30 combines with J gene TRBJ2-1, with 11 bases that match TRBD2. CDR1 is GTSNPN and CDR2 is SVGIG in the germline V gene (reference sequence). V shed 2 bases and J 7 bases; nucleotides not matched to a gene: 7. The CDR3 runs 15 residues. The CDR3 nucleotides are TGTGCCTGGAGTCCGGGACTAGCGGAGGGGAATGAGCAGTTCTTC. It yields the protein CAWSPGLAEGNEQFF.

The V and J genes are TRBV7-9 and TRBJ2-3; D perhaps matches TRBD1 (5 bases). The CDR3 is made up of 14 amino acids. The germline gives CDR1 SEHNR, CDR2 FQNEAQ (reference sequence). V was cut by 3 bases and J by 6 bases, with 13 bases left in between. The chain's CDR3 is CASSFLRADDTQYF. Written as DNA, the CDR3 is TGTGCCAGCAGCTTTCTCAGGGCGGACGATACGCAGTATTTT.

This chain joins TRBV19 and TRBJ2-5, with D maybe TRBD2 (5 bases). Per germline, CDR1 LNHDA and CDR2 SQIVND (reference sequence). V was cut by 5 bases and J by 5 bases, with 21 bases left in between. This CDR3 has 16 amino acids. The CDR3 DNA sequence: TGTGCCAGTAGTGCCCCACCCTGGGCGGGTAGGGAGACCCAGTACTTC. It yields the protein CASSAPPWAGRETQYF. The variable domain in full, with the rest retrieved from reference TRBV19 and TRBJ2-5, is DGGITQSPKYLFRKEGQNVTLSCEQNLNHDAMYWYRQDPGQGLRLIYYSQIVNDFQKGDIAEGYSVSREKKESFPLTVTSAQKNPTAFYLCASSAPPWAGRETQYFGPGTRLLVL.

The chain is built from TRBV9 and TRBJ2-5; tentatively, D is TRBD2 (6 bases). Germline CDR1 is SGDLS and CDR2 is YYNGEE. V shed 4 bases and J shed 5 bases, with 15 bases lying between them. The CDR3 spans 14 residues. The CDR3 loop reads CASSQTSLAETQYF. The CDR3 DNA reads TGTGCCAGCAGCCAGACTAGTCTCGCGGAGACCCAGTACTTC.

The rearrangement uses TRBV30 and TRBJ2-7, with D perhaps matching TRBD2 (5 bases). The germline V and J ends were trimmed by 8 bases and 10 bases, with 18 bases remaining between them. CDR3 length: 11 amino acids. In germline, CDR1 is GTSNPN, CDR2 SVGIG (reference sequence). The CDR3 sequence is CAGRGLLHQYF. The CDR3 region has the DNA TGTGCCGGTCGAGGGCTCCTTCATCAGTACTTC. Full variable domain (rest looked up from reference TRBV30 and TRBJ2-7): SQTIHQWPATLVQPVGSPLSLECTVEGTSNPNLYWYRQAAGRGLQLLFYSVGIGQISSEVPQNLSASRPQDRQFILSSKKLLLSDSGFYLCAGRGLLHQYFGPGTRLTVT.

The rearrangement links TRBV6-1 to TRBJ2-5; no clear D gene. The V gene's germline CDR1 is MNHNS and CDR2 SASEGT. Between the trimmed V and J ends, which lost 7 bases and 1 base, there was a span of 16 bases. The CDR3 is made up of 15 amino acids. The CDR3 is CASTPTRRTQETQYF. In DNA, the CDR3 is TGTGCCAGCACCCCAACCAGGCGCACCCAAGAGACCCAGTACTTC.

The chain recombines TRBV18 with TRBJ1-2; D is possibly TRBD1 (6 bases). Trimming pared 2 bases from V and 3 bases from J, leaving 19 bases between. From germline, CDR1 is KGHSH and CDR2 LQKENI. The length of the CDR3 is 17 residues. CDR3 nucleotides: TGTGCCAGCTCACCATTTGGCAGGGGAGAGGGCGACTATGGCTACACCTTC. It is translated as CASSPFGRGEGDYGYTF.

The J gene is TRBJ2-1, the V gene TRBV30; 10 bases line up with TRBD2. From germline, CDR1 is GTSNPN and CDR2 SVGIG (reference sequence). The CDR3 extends over 12 amino acids. V dropped 4 bases and J dropped 8; count of bases not matched to a gene: 2. The CDR3 DNA sequence: TGTGCCTGGACTAGCGGGAGATATGAGCAGTTCTTC. Its translation is CAWTSGRYEQFF.

The chain carries TRBV2 and TRBJ2-3; D possibly corresponds to TRBD2 (5 bases). Looked up from germline, CDR1 is SNHLY and CDR2 is FYNNEI. With 6 bases removed from V and 0 bases from J, the gap between germline ends came to 16 bases. CDR3 size: 16 residues. CDR3 nucleotide sequence: TGTGCCAGCAGGGGAGTCGTGGGCCCTAGCACAGATACGCAGTATTTT. It codes for CASRGVVGPSTDTQYF.